This TCR beta chain was captured in a study of shared clonotypes between healthy human individuals. Across the study: Each donor had three CD4 naive, three CD4 memory, two CD8 naive and one CD8 memory plate. Whole-study results and caveats: Larger richness was generally estimated for naive than memory subsets.

This clone came up once. The antigen is unknown. In the naive CD8 group, cells lacked CD45RO and were positively selected for CCR7, so terminally differentiated effector memory CD45RA+ cells were left out. Every one of the donors was a Caucasian adult that lived in Nashville, Tennessee. The CDR3 is 16 amino acids. CDR1 is SGHRS, CDR2 YFSETQ, per germline. V shed 3 bases and J 4 bases; nucleotides not matched to a gene: 13. Method: immunoSEQ multiplex PCR; TCRdb's copy keeps in-frame clones and lacks some. The sample lists roughly 2.1 million clones, 93% occurring once. This rearrangement joins TRBV5-1 to TRBJ2-7; 7 nucleotides agree with TRBD1. The source material was naive CD8+ T cells from PBMCs. This receptor was identified in a man between 18 and 29 years old in good health. Some clones in this sample may be carry-over from other donors' samples. The CDR3 DNA reads as TGCGCCAGCAGCTCACTTCCCGGGACAGTCTCGTACGAGCAGTACTTC. This codes for CASSSLPGTVSYEQYF.